This T cell receptor beta chain originates from a study of blood T cells in healthy people across ages. Many counts were recorded for this clonotype. Whenever a sample was processed, at least 6 million PBMCs were isolated. This CDR3 comprises 12 residues. Germline CDR1 and CDR2: SQVTM and ANQGSEA. Between the trimmed V and J ends, which lost 5 bases and 5 bases, there was a span of 13 bases. Alongside a J-beta primer mix, a sample-barcoded 5' primer served in a second PCR lasting about 7 to 12 cycles. A single record per CDR3 protein comes from TCRdb applying MiXCR to the 5' RACE reads. Of around 650,000 distinct CDR3 sequences listed, roughly 43% are singletons.

Sequences were obtained from blood. The rearrangement joins TRBV29-1 to TRBJ2-7; a weak D match, TRBD1 (6 bases). This clonotype was sampled from an older man in good health. For the CDR3, the DNA is TGCAGCGTTTTGGTACAGGGCAACGAGCAGTACTTC. Translated: CSVLVQGNEQYF.